These 19 T cell receptor beta chains share one sample of origin, sequenced in a study of T-cell memory formation after mild COVID-19. TCRdb re-derived calls from the 5' RACE reads in MiXCR, one entry per CDR3 protein. The sample holds about 150,000 distinct CDR3 sequences, roughly 15% seen once. Sequenced: PBMCs or a T cell subset sorted from them (not recorded which). All receptors derive from an adult woman who had mild COVID-19 (a few samples of this study predate the infection). Cell type and time point are not known.

The gene calls are TRBV30 and TRBJ2-7; TRBD2 might be the D (6 bases). The CDR3 totals 14 residues. Germline V gene data show CDR1 as GTSNPN and CDR2 as SVGIG (reference sequence). V was trimmed by 0 bases and J by 2 bases, leaving 11 bases between them. CDR3: CAWSVHGGAYEQYF. In nucleotides, the CDR3 is TGTGCCTGGAGTGTACACGGGGGTGCCTACGAGCAGTACTTC.

Ten or more counts support this clonotype. The V and J genes are TRBV7-6 and TRBJ2-1; 9 bases are a match to TRBD2. The CDR3 loop spans 16 amino acids. V lost 4 bases and J lost 3; bases outside the gene matches: 7. CDR1 is SGHVS and CDR2 is FNYEAQ in the germline V gene. The CDR3 reads CASSYTGLAYYNEQFF. CDR3 coding DNA: TGTGCCAGCAGCTATACGGGACTAGCTTACTACAATGAGCAGTTCTTC.

The chain couples TRBV4-2 to TRBJ2-3; no firm D call. V was clipped by 0 bases and J by 2 bases, with 9 bases between them. The CDR3 totals 15 residues. CDR1 and CDR2 (germline): LGHNA, YNFKEQ. In nucleotides, the CDR3 is TGTGCCAGCAGCCAAGACGGGTTAACCACAGATACGCAGTATTTT. Protein: CASSQDGLTTDTQYF.

This clonotype was detected only a few times. The genes are TRBV11-2 and TRBJ2-2; D might be TRBD2 (5 bases). The ends were cut back, 1 base at V and 6 bases at J, with 15 bases in the middle. The CDR3 extends over 16 amino acids. CDR1 SGHAT and CDR2 FQNNGV come from the germline V gene. The CDR3 region has the DNA TGTGCCAGCAGCTTAGCCTCGGTAGCGCGGGCCGGGGAGCTGTTTTTT. This sequence encodes CASSLASVARAGELFF.

The rearrangement links TRBV5-1 to TRBJ2-1, with D possibly TRBD1 on 5 matching bases. This CDR3 spans 16 amino acids. V lost 4 bases to trimming and J lost 0 bases, with 14 bases between them. Per germline, CDR1 SGHRS and CDR2 YFSETQ. The CDR3 reads CASSETGRSSYNEQFF. DNA of the CDR3: TGCGCCAGCAGCGAAACAGGACGGAGCTCCTACAATGAGCAGTTCTTC. Combining the CDR3 with reference TRBV5-1 and TRBJ2-1 gives the whole variable domain KAGVTQTPRYLIKTRGQQVTLSCSPISGHRSVSWYQQTPGQGLQFLFEYFSETQRNKGNFPGRFSGRQFSNSRSEMNVSTLELGDSALYLCASSETGRSSYNEQFFGPGTRLTVL.

The rearrangement joins TRBV7-6 to TRBJ1-5; 8 bases align to TRBD1. Germline CDR1 SGHVS, CDR2 FNYEAQ. This CDR3 comprises 15 residues. Germline trimming cut 5 bases from V and 3 bases from J; bases unmatched to any gene: 6. Here the CDR3 reads CASSVGTGLNQPQHF. CDR3 DNA sequence: TGTGCCAGCAGCGTAGGGACAGGACTCAATCAGCCCCAGCATTTT.

A word on this clonotype: A junction end diverges from the germline sequence, so it may reflect a read error. This sequence joins TRBV7-7 and TRBJ2-7; possible D gene TRBD2, 5 bases. Germline CDR1 and CDR2: SSHAT and FNYEAQ (reference sequence). This CDR3 is built from 13 residues. CDR3 residues: CASSLGLSREQYF. CDR3 nucleotide sequence: TGTGCTAGCAGCTTAGGACTCTCTCGGGAGCAGTACTTC.

This clonotype was found a few times. The V and J genes are TRBV9 and TRBJ2-5; 7 bases fit TRBD2. CDR3 length equals 15 residues. After removal of 0 bases from V and 3 bases from J, the junction contained 5 bases not matched to a gene. Germline assignment: CDR1 SGDLS and CDR2 YYNGEE. The chain's CDR3 is CASSVGGLAEETQYF. CDR3 coding DNA: TGTGCCAGCAGCGTAGGGGGTCTAGCGGAAGAGACCCAGTACTTC. The variable domain in full, with the rest retrieved from reference TRBV9 and TRBJ2-5, is DSGVTQTPKHLITATGQRVTLRCSPRSGDLSVYWYQQSLDQGLQFLIQYYNGEERAKGNILERFSAQQFPDLHSELNLSSLELGDSALYFCASSVGGLAEETQYFGPGTRLLVL.

This chain joins TRBV7-9 and TRBJ1-1; D not certain. V was pared by 1 base and J by 9 bases, with 9 bases between. This CDR3 is built from 12 residues. Germline V lookup: CDR1 SEHNR, CDR2 FQNEAQ (reference sequence). The chain's CDR3 is CASSLEQYQAFF. CDR3 bases: TGTGCCAGCAGCTTAGAACAGTACCAAGCTTTCTTT. The full variable domain, completed using reference TRBV7-9 and TRBJ1-1, is DTGVSQNPRHKITKRGQNVTFRCDPISEHNRLYWYRQTLGQGPEFLTYFQNEAQLEKSRLLSDRFSAERPKGSFSTLEIQRTEQGDSAMYLCASSLEQYQAFFGQGTRLTVV.

This chain joins TRBV18 and TRBJ1-1; 11 nucleotides match TRBD1. The CDR3 consists of 14 residues. Per germline, CDR1 KGHSH and CDR2 LQKENI. J lost 3 bases, V lost 5 bases, and 2 bases had no gene match. The CDR3 sequence: CASSWDRGDTEAFF. The CDR3 coding sequence is TGTGCCAGCTCATGGGACAGGGGGGACACTGAAGCTTTCTTT.

DNA of the CDR3: TGCGCCAGCAGCTGGACAGGGGAGGCGCCTGAAGCTTTCTTT. This gives the protein CASSWTGEAPEAFF. The chain couples TRBV5-1 to TRBJ1-1; TRBD1 aligns across 9 bases. With V trimmed by 3 bases and J by 6 bases, 6 bases remained unmatched. The CDR3 spans 14 residues. CDR1 and CDR2 from the germline V gene are SGHRS and YFSETQ.

The chain joins TRBV7-3 to TRBJ2-2; D remains ambiguous. Trimming shortened V by 1 base and J by 4 bases, and 13 bases separated the two germline ends. This CDR3 has 16 residues. Germline V gene sequence: CDR1 SGHTA, CDR2 FQGTGA. CDR3 in DNA: TGTGCCAGCAGCTTAATTACCCCTCTTGGCACCGGGGAGCTGTTTTTT. Protein: CASSLITPLGTGELFF.

This clonotype was seen a handful of times. CDR3 sequence: CATSRGRLAGITDTQYF. CDR3 coding DNA: TGTGCCACCAGCAGAGGAAGACTAGCGGGAATAACAGATACGCAGTATTTT. The rearrangement links TRBV15 to TRBJ2-3, with 11 bases fitting TRBD2. CDR3 length equals 17 residues. J gave up 3 bases and V 1 base, and 6 bases lay outside the gene matches. Germline CDR1 and CDR2: LNHNV and YYDKDF (reference sequence).

This chain connects TRBV5-1 to TRBJ2-7, with 10 positions matching TRBD1. Germline assignment: CDR1 SGHRS and CDR2 YFSETQ. The CDR3 is 16 amino acids. Trimming removed 5 bases from V and 3 bases from J; junction bases left unmatched: 11. Written as DNA, the CDR3 is TGCGCCAGCAGTCATCAGACGGGACAGGGGAACTACGAGCAGTACTTC. Protein sequence: CASSHQTGQGNYEQYF.

This clonotype was recorded at least ten times. The J gene is TRBJ2-1, the V gene TRBV6-5; 8 bases fit TRBD2. V shed 2 bases, J shed 6 bases, and the junction held 3 bases outside the gene matches. The germline CDR1 and CDR2 sequences are MNHEY and SVGAGI. The CDR3 runs to 14 residues. CDR3 sequence (DNA): TGTGCCAGCAGTTACGAACTAGCGGCCAATGAGCAGTTCTTC. Protein: CASSYELAANEQFF.

This clonotype was counted only a few times. This chain links TRBV6-2 or TRBV6-3 with TRBJ1-5, with D maybe TRBD1 (5 bases). V lost 3 bases and J 5 bases, leaving 17 bases between the germline ends. Germline-derived CDR1 and CDR2 are MNHEY and SVGEGT. The CDR3 length is 16 residues. The CDR3 nucleotides are TGTGCCAGCAGTTATGCCCGAGGGGAATTCCATCAGCCCCAGCATTTT. Residues: CASSYARGEFHQPQHF.

As concerns this clonotype: One junction end does not reproduce the germline sequence, and a read error may be involved. This rearrangement joins TRBV7-2 to TRBJ1-2; TRBD1 is a possible D gene (5 bases). The CDR3 is made up of 12 amino acids. CDR1 is SGHTA, CDR2 FQGNSA, per germline. This CDR3 reads CASMAGPYDYTF. The CDR3 coding sequence is TGTGCCAGCATGGCAGGGCCCTATGACTACACCTTC.

The CDR3 DNA follows: TGTGCCAGCAGCCAGGACCACACATGGGAGCAGTTCTTC. The encoded protein is CASSQDHTWEQFF. The rearrangement uses TRBV3-1 and TRBJ2-1; D unresolved. CDR3 length: 13 residues. The germline V and J ends were trimmed by 3 bases and 10 bases, with 13 bases remaining between them. Germline V gene data show CDR1 as LGHDT and CDR2 as YNNKEL (reference sequence).

The table lists this clonotype with a few counts. This chain joins TRBV20-1 and TRBJ1-1, with no clear D. The CDR3 is 10 residues long. The V gene lost 7 bases and the J gene lost 5 bases, with 8 bases spanning the gap. CDR1 and CDR2 (germline): DFQATT, SNEGSKA (reference sequence). CDR3 region: CSVRGTEAFF. The CDR3 nucleotides are TGCAGTGTCCGGGGTACTGAAGCTTTCTTT.